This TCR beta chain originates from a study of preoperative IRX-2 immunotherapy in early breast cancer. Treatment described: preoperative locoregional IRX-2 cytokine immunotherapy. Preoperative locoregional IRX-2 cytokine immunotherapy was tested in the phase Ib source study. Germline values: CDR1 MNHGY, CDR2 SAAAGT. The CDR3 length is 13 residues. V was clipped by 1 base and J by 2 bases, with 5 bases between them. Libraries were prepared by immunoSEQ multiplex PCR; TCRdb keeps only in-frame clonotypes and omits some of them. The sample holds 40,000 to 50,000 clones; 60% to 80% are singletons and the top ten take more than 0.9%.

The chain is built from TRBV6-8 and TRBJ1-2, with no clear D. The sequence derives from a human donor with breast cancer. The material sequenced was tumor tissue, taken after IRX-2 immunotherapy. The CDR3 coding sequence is TGTGCCAGCAGTTACTTGGGGAACTATGGCTACACCTTC. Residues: CASSYLGNYGYTF.